This T cell receptor (beta chain) was documented in a study of blood T cell repertoires in COVID-19. Looking at the study overall: COVID-19 samples, acute and convalescent, were from the United States, Italy and Spain.

Sequenced by immunoSEQ multiplex PCR; TCRdb stores in-frame clones only, minus some. Here the sample spans nearly 350,000 clones, more than 85% being singletons. CDR1 and CDR2 from the germline V gene are LGHDT and YNNKEL (reference sequence). After removal of 5 bases from V and 2 bases from J, the junction contained 12 bases not matched to a gene. CDR3 length: 18 residues. The material sequenced was PBMCs or T cells enriched from blood (not recorded which). The chain couples TRBV3-1 (or the pseudogene TRBV3-2) to TRBJ2-3, with 11 bases identical to TRBD2. This TCR was recovered from a woman aged 25 to 39 who had recovered from COVID-19. The CDR3, as DNA: TGTGCCAGCAGCGAAGGGGCCCTAGCGGGGGGACTCACAGATACGCAGTATTTT. Amino acid sequence: CASSEGALAGGLTDTQYF.